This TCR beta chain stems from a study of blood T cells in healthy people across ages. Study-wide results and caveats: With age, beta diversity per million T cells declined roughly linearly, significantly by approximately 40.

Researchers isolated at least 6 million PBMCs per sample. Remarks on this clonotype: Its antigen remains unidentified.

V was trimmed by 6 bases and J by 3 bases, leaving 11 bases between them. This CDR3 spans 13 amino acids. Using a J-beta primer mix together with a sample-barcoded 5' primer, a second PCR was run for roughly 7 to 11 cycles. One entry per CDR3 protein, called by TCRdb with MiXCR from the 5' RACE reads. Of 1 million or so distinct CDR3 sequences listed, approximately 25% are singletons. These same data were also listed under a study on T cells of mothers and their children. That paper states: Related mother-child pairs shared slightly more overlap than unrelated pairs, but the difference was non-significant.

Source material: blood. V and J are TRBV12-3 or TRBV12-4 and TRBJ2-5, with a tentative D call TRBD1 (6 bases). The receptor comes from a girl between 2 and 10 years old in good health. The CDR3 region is CASRKWTEETQYF. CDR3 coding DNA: TGTGCCAGCAGAAAATGGACAGAAGAGACCCAGTACTTC.